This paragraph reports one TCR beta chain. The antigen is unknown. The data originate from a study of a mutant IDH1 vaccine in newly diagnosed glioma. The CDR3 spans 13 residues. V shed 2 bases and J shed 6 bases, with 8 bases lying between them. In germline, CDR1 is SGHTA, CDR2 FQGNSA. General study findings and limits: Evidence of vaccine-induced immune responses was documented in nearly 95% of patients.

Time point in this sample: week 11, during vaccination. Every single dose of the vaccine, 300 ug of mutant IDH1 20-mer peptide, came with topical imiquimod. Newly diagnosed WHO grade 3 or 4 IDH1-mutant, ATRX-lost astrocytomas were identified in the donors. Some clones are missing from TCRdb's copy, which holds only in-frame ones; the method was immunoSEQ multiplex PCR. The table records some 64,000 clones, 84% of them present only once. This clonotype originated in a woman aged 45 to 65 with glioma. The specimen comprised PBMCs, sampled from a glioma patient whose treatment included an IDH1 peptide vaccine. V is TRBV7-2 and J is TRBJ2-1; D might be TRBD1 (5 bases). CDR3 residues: CASSLRGTNEQFF. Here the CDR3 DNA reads TGTGCCAGCAGCTTAAGGGGTACCAATGAGCAGTTCTTC.